This T cell receptor beta chain was sequenced during a study of identical twins. Details on this clonotype: Antigen: not known.

This CDR3 is 14 amino acids long. Germline assignment: CDR1 MNHEY and CDR2 SVGEGT. Trimming cost V 4 bases and J 10 bases, with 17 bases left between them. Overall study results and limits: Within cord blood, abundant beta clonotypes carried fewer insertions, but memory repertoires showed no such trend.

A universal primer site was added by template switching, and unique molecular identifiers were carried by the cDNA. TCRdb re-called the 5' RACE reads with MiXCR, one entry per CDR3 protein. This table holds 690,000 or so distinct CDR3 sequences, less than 10% found once. These sequences were also reported in another study, on yellow fever vaccine responses in identical twins.

This chain links TRBV6-2 or TRBV6-3 with TRBJ1-5, with a possible D match to TRBD1 (5 bases). The material sequenced was PBMCs. This clonotype was sampled from a woman aged 18-30 years in good health. The CDR3 loop reads CASSSGTSVSPQHF. CDR3 coding DNA: TGTGCCAGCAGTTCAGGGACGAGTGTTTCACCCCAGCATTTT.